These 22 T cell receptor beta chains originate from one sample sequenced in a study of CXCR3-negative and CXCR3-positive naive CD8 T cells. The method, 5' RACE with UMI labels, was used to prepare the TRB cDNA libraries. With the 5' RACE reads reprocessed, TCRdb shows one record per CDR3 protein and no DNA. This listing includes some 130,000 distinct CDR3 sequences. The sequenced sample was naive CXCR3- CD8+ T cells from blood. Subset denoted: CD45RO-CCR7+CD27+CD95- naive CD8+ T cells lacking CXCR3 (TNR3-). The receptor source for this set is a human donor in good health. Some clones in this sample may be carry-over from other donors' samples.

The V gene is TRBV27, the J gene TRBJ2-1. This CDR3 is built from 14 residues. CDR1 is MNHEY and CDR2 is SMNVEV in the germline V gene (reference sequence). The CDR3 protein is CASSAASSYNEQFF.

V gene TRBV5-1 combines with J gene TRBJ1-1. Per germline, CDR1 SGHRS and CDR2 YFSETQ. The CDR3 has 12 amino acids. CDR3 loop: CASSFSTAEAFF.

V and J are TRBV4-2 and TRBJ2-7; the D call from TCRdb, TRBD1, cannot be confirmed without DNA. Germline loops: CDR1 LGHNA, CDR2 YNFKEQ. The CDR3 contains 14 residues. The CDR3 loop is CASSPRTGDGEQYF.

The chain carries TRBV10-3 and TRBJ2-1; the D call from TCRdb, TRBD1, cannot be confirmed without DNA. The CDR3 runs to 16 residues. Germline V lookup: CDR1 ENHRY, CDR2 SYGVKD. The CDR3 spells CAITDDPRQGYNEQFF.

The V gene is TRBV5-5, the J gene TRBJ2-1; TCRdb names TRBD1, which stays unverified in the absence of DNA. This CDR3 region has 15 residues. Looked up from germline, CDR1 is SGHKS and CDR2 is YYEKEE (reference sequence). This CDR3 reads CASSTSRDRENEQFF. The variable domain in full, with the rest retrieved from reference TRBV5-5 and TRBJ2-1, is DAGVTQSPTHLIKTRGQQVTLRCSPISGHKSVSWYQQVLGQGPQFIFQYYEKEERGRGNFPDRFSARQFPNYSSELNVNALLLGDSALYLCASSTSRDRENEQFFGPGTRLTVL.

The CDR3 region is CASSFKASSYEQYF. The J gene is TRBJ2-7, the V gene TRBV11-2. This CDR3 comprises 14 residues. The germline V gene encodes CDR1 SGHAT and CDR2 FQNNGV.

V usage is TRBV29-1 and J usage is TRBJ2-1. The CDR3 covers 13 residues. Germline values: CDR1 SQVTM, CDR2 ANQGSEA. This CDR3 reads CSFYGVSYNEQFF.

The V gene is TRBV5-1, the J gene TRBJ1-1. The CDR3 spans 14 residues. Germline V gene data show CDR1 as SGHRS and CDR2 as YFSETQ. The CDR3 loop is CASSLYSGNTEAFF.

The genes are TRBV9 and TRBJ2-1; TCRdb's D call of TRBD1 is untestable without DNA. Germline-derived CDR1 and CDR2 are SGDLS and YYNGEE. This CDR3 has 14 residues. This chain's CDR3 is CASSARQGYNEQFF.

This chain links TRBV20-1 with TRBJ2-1; the TCRdb call, TRBD1, lacks DNA for checking. The CDR3 is made up of 15 amino acids. Germline CDR1 and CDR2: DFQATT and SNEGSKA (reference sequence). CDR3 amino acids: CSAPPSGRVHNEQFF.

The chain links TRBV7-3 to TRBJ2-2; as DNA is missing, the TRBD1 call by TCRdb cannot be tested. Germline V gene data show CDR1 as SGHTA and CDR2 as FQGTGA. The CDR3 contains 16 residues. CDR3 protein: CASSPTRGVDTGELFF. Drawing the rest from reference TRBV7-3 and TRBJ2-2, the complete variable domain is GAGVSQTPSNKVTEKGKYVELRCDPISGHTALYWYRQSLGQGPEFLIYFQGTGAADDSGLPNDRFFAVRPEGSVSTLKIQRTERGDSAVYLCASSPTRGVDTGELFFGEGSRLTVL.

The V gene is TRBV27, the J gene TRBJ2-7. Per the germline V gene, CDR1 is MNHEY and CDR2 is SMNVEV (reference sequence). The length of the CDR3 is 12 residues. The chain's CDR3 is CASGFGVYEQYF.

This rearrangement joins TRBV29-1 to TRBJ1-1; TCRdb indicates TRBD1, and absent DNA this call remains unverified. Germline V gives CDR1 SQVTM, CDR2 ANQGSEA. The length of the CDR3 is 12 residues. This CDR3 reads CSVRTGETEAFF.

J is TRBJ1-4 and V is TRBV12-3 or TRBV12-4; TCRdb designates TRBD1, a call that cannot be tested without DNA. This CDR3 comprises 17 residues. CDR3 loop: CASSGTEGDATNEKLFF.

The chain recombines TRBV15 with TRBJ2-4; TCRdb selects TRBD1, and the lack of DNA leaves this call unchecked. Germline CDR1 is LNHNV and CDR2 is YYDKDF (reference sequence). CDR3 length equals 17 residues. This chain's CDR3 is CATTLSQGGGAKNIQYF.

The chain uses TRBV4-1 and TRBJ2-7; there is no DNA to check the TCRdb D call of TRBD2. This CDR3 is built from 15 residues. Germline V lookup: CDR1 MGHRA, CDR2 YSYEKL. The CDR3 loop reads CASSPLEDAAYEQYF.

This rearrangement joins TRBV6-2 or TRBV6-3 to TRBJ1-2; TCRdb returns TRBD1, unconfirmable since there is no DNA. Per the germline V gene, CDR1 is MNHEY and CDR2 is SVGEGT. This CDR3 has 13 residues. CDR3 residues: CASRGQPNYGYTF.

The chain links TRBV27 to TRBJ2-1; TCRdb's D call, TRBD2, is unchecked because there is no DNA. Germline lookup yields CDR1 MNHEY and CDR2 SMNVEV (reference sequence). This CDR3 is 11 amino acids long. Here the CDR3 reads CATWTGNEQFF.

The rearrangement links TRBV20-1 to TRBJ2-1; the D gene TCRdb calls, TRBD2, cannot be checked with no DNA. Germline V gives CDR1 DFQATT, CDR2 SNEGSKA (reference sequence). The CDR3 totals 12 residues. CDR3 region: CSAPGLAGMQFF.

This chain links TRBV4-1 with TRBJ1-1; with no DNA, the TCRdb D assignment of TRBD1 cannot be verified. Germline CDR1 and CDR2: MGHRA and YSYEKL. This CDR3 is 16 amino acids long. Here the CDR3 reads CASSQPPGRGNTEAFF.

The V and J genes are TRBV9 and TRBJ2-5; TCRdb lists TRBD1, though no DNA is available to test this call. Per germline, CDR1 SGDLS and CDR2 YYNGEE. This CDR3 comprises 15 residues. The CDR3 sequence: CASSVANGGEETQYF.

The chain is built from TRBV4-2 and TRBJ2-5; without DNA, the TCRdb call of TRBD1 cannot be checked. The CDR3 runs to 16 residues. Germline values: CDR1 LGHNA, CDR2 YNFKEQ. This chain's CDR3 is CASSQEQTGGEETQYF.